This T cell receptor (beta chain) was sequenced in a study of monozygotic twins with inflammatory bowel disease (dated by TCRdb to the late 2010s). Study-wide context: The complete study included around 30 monozygotic twin pairs: 19 IBD-discordant Danish pairs and nine German pairs, of which four were IBD-concordant and five were IBD-discordant. Each individual had, on average, about 151 000 unique TCRalpha sequences and 181 000 unique TCRbeta sequences available for analysis. The search for disease-associated traits relied mainly on comparing, within discordant pairs, IBD patients with their genetically identical healthy co-twins. What the authors observed across the whole study: No single strong signal or clonotype linked to IBD turned up in the results, so the idea that one exists was not supported. Repertoire similarity did not differ between concordant and discordant twins, possibly due to limited statistical power. Measured by the inverse Simpson index, TCRbeta repertoire diversity was lower in IBD patients than in their healthy co-twins. The analysis was unable to tell different T cell subtypes apart. Because patients received different immunosuppressive treatments, the repertoires may have picked up extra background noise and variability between individuals. Compared with healthy twins, IBD patients had fewer clonotypes in common with other individuals, a difference most pronounced in patients showing signs of disease activity.

In the case of this clonotype: Its antigen remains unidentified.

An approximately 2.6 ml peripheral blood sample was drawn into PAXgene tubes per donor and stored at -80°C. Without any T cell sorting, total RNA was extracted from whole blood using the PAXgene blood miRNA kit on an automated QIAcube. Peripheral blood from monozygotic twin pairs concordant or discordant for inflammatory bowel disease was subjected to deep TCRalpha and TCRbeta repertoire profiling with unique molecular barcoding. Smoking habits were recorded for all twin pairs, with individuals classified as current, former or never smokers. To prepare the library, 5' RACE was applied. Preparation of each TCR library used around 3.5 ug of total RNA. For each sample, cDNA was synthesized in eight separate reactions using SMARTScribe reverse transcriptase. During cDNA synthesis, template switching was used to introduce unique molecular identifiers that contained a 6-nucleotide sample barcode. Two nested PCRs of roughly 15 and 9 cycles amplified the TCRalpha and TCRbeta cDNA, and bead purification followed each PCR. Before amplification, cDNA was treated with uracil DNA-glycosylase and purified using the QIAquick PCR purification kit. The second PCR added Illumina TruSeq-compatible adapters along with sample-specific barcodes. Library quality and concentration were assessed using TapeStation and Qubit, and about 5 ng of each library was pooled. Pooled libraries were sequenced on an Illumina HiSeq2500 single-index Rapid Run with 2 x 100 bp reads and custom sequencing primers. The paper's data handling went like this. MiGEC version 1.2.6 was used for UMI-based consensus assembly to correct PCR and sequencing errors. MiXCR version 2.1.1 was used for V(D)J alignment, clonotype assembly and CDR3 extraction. To normalise gene usage, clonotype sharing and MAIT/NKT TCR abundance, the top 1000, 10 000 and 20 000 clonotypes in each sample were analysed. After downsampling to 27 000 UMIs, diversity was calculated as the inverse Simpson index using the vegan R package. Paired Mann-Whitney U tests were applied to discordant twin pairs, with Benjamini-Hochberg correction for multiple testing. The reads underwent TCRdb reprocessing, giving one record for each CDR3 protein sequence and no DNA. The V and J calls here are based on TCRdb, not the publication. For this sample, the table gives approximately 100,000 distinct CDR3 sequences. The ten top clones hold around 1.9% of the sample.

This TCR was sampled from a human donor with ulcerative colitis or Crohn's disease, or a healthy co-twin of an affected twin (not recorded which). Sequenced sample: blood.

The CDR3 sequence is CASSLANNAYEQYF. The chain links TRBV7-2 with TRBJ2-7. The germline V gene gives CDR1 as SGHTA and CDR2 as FQGNSA. The CDR3 runs 14 residues from the cysteine to the phenylalanine. DNA is not on record.